This TCR beta chain emerged from a study of CD8 T cells in Susac syndrome. The CDR3 length is 13 residues. Looked up from germline, CDR1 is SGHTA and CDR2 is FQGNSA. V was trimmed by 6 bases and J by 5 bases, leaving 11 bases between them. The authors sequenced TCR beta from blood CD8+ and CD4+ T cells. RNA, at about 0.5 to 1 ug, was reverse transcribed with random hexamers. TCRdb reprocessed the immunoSEQ multiplex PCR reads via MiXCR and lists one record per CDR3 protein. Altogether under 90,000 distinct CDR3 sequences are present, about 93% being singletons, with the ten largest covering around 0.57%.

This TCR was sampled from a human donor with Susac syndrome. The chain combines TRBV7-2 with TRBJ2-1, with D uncertain. The sample consisted of CD4+ T cells from PBMCs. The DNA of the CDR3 is TGTGCCAGCAGAACGGGTCCGAACAATGAGCAGTTCTTC. This codes for CASRTGPNNEQFF. Combining the CDR3 with reference TRBV7-2 and TRBJ2-1 gives the whole variable domain GAGVSQSPSNKVTEKGKDVELRCDPISGHTALYWYRQSLGQGLEFLIYFQGNSAPDKSGLPSDRFSAERTGGSVSTLTIQRTQQEDSAVYLCASRTGPNNEQFFGPGTRLTVL.